A selection of T cell receptor beta chains follows, all from one sample in a study of cytomegalovirus exposure and HLA in healthy donors. Only in-frame clones appear in the TCRdb table, and some are missing; sequencing was by immunoSEQ multiplex PCR. The profile shows 110,000 or so clones, 73% of them singletons. The sequencing sample was made of PBMCs. Source of these receptors: a man aged 35-49 years in good health and CMV-seronegative. CDR3s include the opening cysteine and the closing phenylalanine or tryptophan. A D gene is named only where the DNA matches it firmly. The size entry is marked missing in some rows and otherwise reads once, few, many or a size class.

>TRBJ2-7|NA|TRBD2|TRBV5-4
TGTGCCAGCAGCAGTACTAGCGGGGGGGACTACGAGCAGTACTTC
CASSSTSGGDYEQYF
>TRBJ2-7|many|TRBD1|TRBV29-1
TGCAGCGGTCTAGGGACAGGGCACGAGCAGTACTTC
CSGLGTGHEQYF
>TRBJ2-3|NA|NA|TRBV4-3
TGCGCCAGCAGCCAAGATGGCGCAGGGCTCACAGATACGCAGTATTTT
CASSQDGAGLTDTQYF
>TRBJ1-4|NA|NA|TRBV5-6
TGTGCCAGCAGCTTTGGGAGGGAGCTGGCAACTAATGAAAAACTGTTTTTT
CASSFGRELATNEKLFF
>TRBJ2-7|NA|TRBD2|TRBV10-3
TGTGCCATCACCGAGAGCGGGGGCCCTCCTGGGGAGCAGTACTTC
CAITESGGPPGEQYF
>TRBJ2-4|NA|TRBD2|TRBV5-1
TGCGCCAGCAGCTTGGACGGGGGGGGGAACATTCAGTACTTC
CASSLDGGGNIQYF
>TRBJ2-1|NA|NA|TRBV6-5
TGTGCCAGCACTCGAACTCGGTACAATGAGCAGTTCTTC
CASTRTRYNEQFF
>TRBJ1-4|few|TRBD1|TRBV19
TGTGCCAGTAGTATAGGGAAGGTCAGGGGGAATGAAAAACTGTTTTTT
CASSIGKVRGNEKLFF
>TRBJ2-2|few|NA|TRBV11-2
TGTGCCAGCAGCTTAATTACAGGCCGGACCGGGGAGCTGTTTTTT
CASSLITGRTGELFF
>TRBJ2-2|NA|TRBD1|TRBV5-5
TGTGCCAGCAGCCCGACGGACAGGGAAGCCGGGGAGCTGTTTTTT
CASSPTDREAGELFF
>TRBJ1-1|once|NA|TRBV19
TGTGCCAGTAGCAGCGGGGGGCCAGCAGGTGAAGCTTTCTTT
CASSSGGPAGEAFF
>TRBJ2-3|NA|NA|TRBV6-5
TGTGCCAGCAGCAGACAGTACACAGATACGCAGTATTTT
CASSRQYTDTQYF
>TRBJ1-6|few|NA|TRBV10-3
TGTGCCATCAGCGCGGGGGGTCCTCTAGGTTCACCCCTCCACTTT
CAISAGGPLGSPLHF
>TRBJ2-1|NA|NA|TRBV4-2
TGTGCCAGCAGACGAATCGGGGTTGGGGGGGGCATTACAAATGAGCAGTTCTTC
CASRRIGVGGGITNEQFF